These 21 T cell receptor beta chains were all obtained from the same sample, sequenced in a study of T cells in Graves' hyperthyroidism and ophthalmopathy. Template material for amplifying TCR beta CDR3 regions consisted of RNA transcripts. A set of HTBI primers served as the primers for a first-round RT-PCR of the TCR CDR3. Via MiXCR, TCRdb re-called the multiplex PCR reads, giving one row per CDR3 protein. The sample has 640,000 or so distinct CDR3 sequences; 14% are singletons. The material sequenced was blood. The receptors stem from a woman aged 18-29 years with Graves' ophthalmopathy.

This clonotype was recorded many times. The chain recombines TRBV27 with TRBJ2-1; tentative D call: TRBD1 (6 bases). Looked up from germline, CDR1 is MNHEY and CDR2 is SMNVEV (reference sequence). CDR3 size: 14 residues. Between the trimmed V and J ends, which lost 5 bases and 4 bases, there was a span of 12 bases. The DNA for the CDR3 is TGTGCCAGCAGTCCCCGGGACAAGTACAATGAGCAGTTCTTC. Translating gives CASSPRDKYNEQFF.

The table lists this clonotype with a few counts. The rearrangement joins TRBV20-1 to TRBJ1-4; no reliable D call. CDR1 and CDR2 (germline): DFQATT, SNEGSKA (reference sequence). The germline V and J ends were trimmed by 1 base and 3 bases, with 6 bases remaining between them. The CDR3 covers 13 residues. CDR3 amino acids: CSARGPANEKLFF. Written as DNA, the CDR3 is TGCAGTGCTAGAGGCCCAGCTAATGAAAAACTGTTTTTT.

There are many counts of this clonotype. The chain is built from TRBV20-1 and TRBJ2-1; D ambiguous. CDR3 length: 12 amino acids. Germline loops: CDR1 DFQATT, CDR2 SNEGSKA (reference sequence). The germline V and J ends were trimmed by 2 bases and 5 bases, with 7 bases remaining between them. The CDR3 bases are TGCAGTGCTAGACCCCCCAACAATGAGCAGTTCTTC. Its protein product is CSARPPNNEQFF.

This sequence joins TRBV12-3 or TRBV12-4 and TRBJ2-5; TRBD2 aligns across 10 bases. CDR3 size: 15 residues. The V segment lost 5 bases and the J segment 5 bases; nucleotides outside the gene matches: 8. The CDR3 is CASSTPAGGPETQYF. As DNA, the CDR3 is TGTGCCAGCAGTACGCCAGCGGGAGGGCCGGAGACCCAGTACTTC.

This sequence joins TRBV3-1 and TRBJ1-6; D unresolved. CDR3 length equals 14 residues. In germline, CDR1 is LGHDT, CDR2 YNNKEL (reference sequence). The V end was cut by 3 bases, the J end by 8 bases, with 11 bases between. CDR3 protein: CASSQSETYSPLHF. In nucleotides, the CDR3 is TGTGCCAGCAGCCAGTCAGAAACCTATTCACCCCTCCACTTT.

The table lists this clonotype with a few counts. The V gene is TRBV29-1, the J gene TRBJ2-7, with unresolved D. The germline V gene has CDR1 SQVTM and CDR2 ANQGSEA. The germline V and J ends were trimmed by 7 bases and 2 bases, with 12 bases remaining between them. CDR3 length: 12 residues. As DNA, the CDR3 is TGCAGCGCTGGGCTAGGTCCCTACGAGCAGTACTTC. Its protein is CSAGLGPYEQYF.

This clonotype was observed at least ten times. The genes are TRBV7-8 and TRBJ2-1; tentatively, D is TRBD1 (6 bases). The germline V gene has CDR1 SGHVS and CDR2 FQNEAQ. The ends were cut back, 5 bases at V and 7 bases at J, with 15 bases in the middle. The CDR3 runs 14 residues. CDR3 region: CASSELVQGNEQFF. CDR3 DNA sequence: TGTGCCAGCAGCGAACTAGTCCAGGGGAATGAGCAGTTCTTC.

This clonotype was observed many times. The chain uses TRBV20-1 and TRBJ1-5, with D unresolved. The CDR3 runs 13 residues. Germline assignment: CDR1 DFQATT and CDR2 SNEGSKA (reference sequence). Trimming stripped 4 bases from V and 3 bases from J, with 10 bases between. The CDR3 is CSATQNPNQPQHF. Here the CDR3 DNA reads TGCAGTGCTACCCAAAACCCCAATCAGCCCCAGCATTTT.

The chain uses TRBV20-1 and TRBJ2-1; the match to TRBD2 covers 14 bases. V gave up 6 bases and J gave up 7 bases; unmatched junction bases: 2. Germline V CDR1 and CDR2: DFQATT, SNEGSKA (reference sequence). This CDR3 comprises 13 residues. The CDR3 sequence: CSAGLAGGNEQFF. The DNA for the CDR3 is TGCAGTGCCGGACTAGCGGGAGGTAATGAGCAGTTCTTC.

This clonotype has ten or more counts. The chain uses TRBV10-3 and TRBJ1-1, with 8 positions matching TRBD1. Losses at the gene ends were 6 bases for V and 1 base for J; bases not matched to a gene: 7. This CDR3 region has 15 residues. Germline V lookup: CDR1 ENHRY, CDR2 SYGVKD. The CDR3 sequence is CAIRTGGWRNTEAFF. CDR3 nucleotides: TGTGCCATCAGAACAGGGGGATGGAGGAACACTGAAGCTTTCTTT.

This clonotype has at least ten counts. The chain recombines TRBV24-1 with TRBJ1-5, with TRBD1 matching 8 bases. The length of the CDR3 is 16 residues. CDR1 and CDR2 from the germline V gene are KGHDR and SFDVKD. The ends lost 3 bases at V and 1 base at J; junction bases unmatched: 4. CDR3 in DNA: TGTGCCACCAGTGATCGGACAGGGCCGAGCAATCAGCCCCAGCATTTT. Translating it yields CATSDRTGPSNQPQHF.

The chain uses TRBV7-2 and TRBJ2-5; TRBD2 matches at 13 bases. Germline lookup yields CDR1 SGHTA and CDR2 FQGNSA. CDR3 length equals 18 residues. Trimming removed 5 bases from V and 2 bases from J; junction bases left unmatched: 11. As DNA, the CDR3 is TGTGCCAGCAGCCAGCGGAACGGGGGACTAGCGGGGCAAGAGACCCAGTACTTC. Translated, it gives CASSQRNGGLAGQETQYF.

The chain recombines TRBV6-2 or TRBV6-3 with TRBJ1-1; 7 positions match TRBD1. V was pared by 6 bases and J by 7 bases, with 8 bases of the junction left unmatched. The CDR3 is 13 amino acids. CDR1 MNHEY and CDR2 SVGEGT come from the germline V gene. The CDR3 nucleotides are TGTGCCAGCAGAACAACAGGGGCCCTTGAAGCTTTCTTT. This gives the protein CASRTTGALEAFF.

There are many counts of this clonotype. The chain couples TRBV9 to TRBJ1-2, with TRBD1 identical over 9 bases. Losses at the gene ends were 3 bases for V and 2 bases for J; bases not matched to a gene: 5. In germline, CDR1 is SGDLS, CDR2 YYNGEE. CDR3 length: 15 residues. The CDR3 is CASSDTGGGNYGYTF. The CDR3 DNA sequence: TGTGCCAGCAGCGATACAGGGGGCGGAAACTATGGCTACACCTTC.

The gene calls are TRBV7-9 and TRBJ2-2; D call uncertain. The CDR3 is 13 amino acids. Germline lookup yields CDR1 SEHNR and CDR2 FQNEAQ (reference sequence). Trimming pared 10 bases from V and 4 bases from J, leaving 13 bases between. The CDR3 spells CATPVPTTGELFF. Here the CDR3 DNA reads TGTGCCACCCCCGTCCCCACCACCGGGGAGCTGTTTTTT.

The table lists this clonotype with many counts. The chain joins TRBV20-1 to TRBJ2-3; no clear D gene. Germline V lookup: CDR1 DFQATT, CDR2 SNEGSKA (reference sequence). Between the trimmed V and J ends, which lost 7 bases and 2 bases, there was a span of 13 bases. This CDR3 is built from 13 residues. The CDR3 spells CSGHLGFTDTQYF. Written as DNA, the CDR3 is TGCAGTGGGCACCTAGGTTTCACAGATACGCAGTATTTT.

This clonotype has a handful of counts. The V and J genes are TRBV10-3 and TRBJ2-3; no clear D. Germline CDR1 is ENHRY and CDR2 is SYGVKD. V dropped 10 bases and J dropped 5 bases, with 19 bases sitting between them. This CDR3 is 14 amino acids long. CDR3 nucleotides: TGTGCCACCGGCGCTGGCCCCGCCGGAGATACGCAGTATTTT. Translation: CATGAGPAGDTQYF.

This clonotype was counted a few times. This chain joins TRBV7-3 and TRBJ1-5, with 7 bases identical to TRBD1. This CDR3 has 15 amino acids. The trim removed 5 bases at V and 2 bases at J, leaving 6 bases unmatched. Germline-derived CDR1 and CDR2 are SGHTA and FQGTGA. The CDR3 protein is CASSAYRGGNQPQHF. In nucleotides, the CDR3 is TGTGCCAGCAGCGCATACAGGGGCGGCAATCAGCCCCAGCATTTT. Filled out from reference TRBV7-3 and TRBJ1-5, the complete variable domain reads GAGVSQTPSNKVTEKGKYVELRCDPISGHTALYWYRQSLGQGPEFLIYFQGTGAADDSGLPNDRFFAVRPEGSVSTLKIQRTERGDSAVYLCASSAYRGGNQPQHFGDGTRLSIL.

This clonotype was counted a few times. The J gene is TRBJ2-7, the V gene TRBV4-2; D is possibly TRBD2 (5 bases). This CDR3 spans 15 amino acids. Germline CDR1 reads LGHNA; CDR2 reads YNFKEQ. With 1 base removed from V and 4 bases from J, the gap between germline ends came to 14 bases. CDR3 sequence (DNA): TGTGCCAGCAGCCAAGTTTCTGGAGCGGTGTACGAGCAGTACTTC. This codes for CASSQVSGAVYEQYF.

The chain couples TRBV7-9 to TRBJ1-4; TRBD1 matches 12 bases. From germline, CDR1 is SEHNR and CDR2 FQNEAQ (reference sequence). This CDR3 comprises 15 residues. With 5 bases clipped from V and 7 bases from J, the junction kept 5 bases outside the gene matches. The CDR3 nucleotides read TGTGCCAGCAGCCAGGGGACAGGGGGCCCTGAAAAACTGTTTTTT. Translation: CASSQGTGGPEKLFF.

The genes are TRBV6-1 and TRBJ1-1; D gene ambiguous. Per the germline V gene, CDR1 is MNHNS and CDR2 is SASEGT. The CDR3 is made up of 12 amino acids. Trimming pared 6 bases from V and 6 bases from J, leaving 11 bases between. CDR3 nucleotides: TGTGCCAGCAGCCCCGTGCGAGCTGAAGCTTTCTTT. It encodes CASSPVRAEAFF.